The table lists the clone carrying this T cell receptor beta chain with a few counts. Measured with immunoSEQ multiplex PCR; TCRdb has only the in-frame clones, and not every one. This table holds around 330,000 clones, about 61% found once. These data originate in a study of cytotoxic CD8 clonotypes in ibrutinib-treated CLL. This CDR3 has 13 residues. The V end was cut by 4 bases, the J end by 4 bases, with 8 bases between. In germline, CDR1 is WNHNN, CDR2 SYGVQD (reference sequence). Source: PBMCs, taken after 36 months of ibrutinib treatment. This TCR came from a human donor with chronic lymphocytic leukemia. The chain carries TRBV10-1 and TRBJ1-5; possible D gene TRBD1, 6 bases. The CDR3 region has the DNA TGCGCCAGCAGTGCTCAGGGGAATCAGCCCCAGCATTTT. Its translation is CASSAQGNQPQHF.